This T cell receptor beta chain comes out of a study of tumor-infiltrating lymphocytes in primary liver carcinoma. Germline CDR1 and CDR2: SGHRS and YFSETQ. This CDR3 contains 14 residues. Joint extraction of RNA and DNA used roughly 19-31 mg of bulk tissue that was unsorted. Patients were treatment-naive with chronic HBV infection. Samples came from superior, inferior, lateral poles and tumor centre. With 500 ng total RNA as template and a constant-region primer, TCR beta cDNA was made. Researchers made the TCR beta libraries by running three nested multiplex PCR rounds with slightly modified ARM-PCR. For approximately 10 cycles apiece, the opening two PCR rounds ran with TRBV1-TRBV30 forward primers and a C-beta reverse primer. TCRdb processed the multiplex PCR reads anew with MiXCR; each CDR3 protein has one entry. Among roughly 100,000 distinct CDR3 sequences listed, roughly four fifths were seen once.

To note about this clonotype: Given a much more abundant clone one base away, this may be a read error.

The chain recombines TRBV5-1 with TRBJ1-1, with 7 bases fitting TRBD1. This receptor was obtained from a middle-aged man with primary liver carcinoma and hepatitis B virus infection. Sequenced input: liver tumor tissue from sampling region 3. Subset meaning: tumor region T3, left-lateral pole. DNA for the CDR3: TGCGCCAGCAGCTTGGGGGACAGAGACCTTGAAACTTTCTTT. It translates to CASSLGDRDLETFF.